Following are 3 T cell receptor beta chains from one sample sequenced in a study of cytomegalovirus exposure and HLA in healthy donors. A multiplex PCR was run with 60 Vbeta primers and 13 Jbeta primers. Using immunoSEQ multiplex PCR, the repertoire was profiled, and TCRdb retains in-frame clones only, with some absent. The sample records over 200,000 clones, 77% being singletons. Sequencing was done on a sample of PBMCs. The receptor set was obtained from a woman aged 60 to 75 in good health and CMV-seropositive.

This clone was detected once. V gene TRBV18 combines with J gene TRBJ1-4; 7 nucleotides match TRBD1. The germline CDR1 and CDR2 sequences are KGHSH and LQKENI. The ends lost 6 bases at V and 2 bases at J; junction bases unmatched: 3. The CDR3 contains 14 residues. CDR3 sequence (DNA): TGTGCCAGCTCGGACAGGTCCACTAATGAAAAACTGTTTTTT. It specifies CASSDRSTNEKLFF.

V and J are TRBV29-1 and TRBJ1-2, with a possible D match to TRBD1 (5 bases). The CDR3 extends over 12 amino acids. Germline V lookup: CDR1 SQVTM, CDR2 ANQGSEA. V was trimmed by 3 bases and J by 3 bases, leaving 8 bases between them. CDR3 DNA: TGCAGCGTTGATACGACAGACTATGGCTACACCTTC. Amino acid sequence: CSVDTTDYGYTF. The full variable domain, in which reference TRBV29-1 and TRBJ1-2 provide the parts outside the CDR3, is SAVISQKPSRDICQRGTSLTIQCQVDSQVTMMFWYRQQPGQSLTLIATANQGSEATYESGFVIDKFPISRPNLTFSTLTVSNMSPEDSSIYLCSVDTTDYGYTFGSGTRLTVV.

The chain links TRBV4-1 to TRBJ2-3, with 8 nucleotides matching TRBD2. Germline CDR1 is MGHRA and CDR2 is YSYEKL. The CDR3 is 18 amino acids. V trimming: 0 bases; J trimming: 0 bases; junction bases outside the gene matches: 8. The CDR3 DNA reads TGCGCCAGCAGCCAAGATTTGGAGCGGGGGCTAAGCACAGATACGCAGTATTTT. Encoded protein: CASSQDLERGLSTDTQYF.